Sequencing of this T cell receptor (beta chain) was carried out in a study of lymphopenia after photon versus proton radiotherapy. Sequencing was performed with immunoSEQ multiplex PCR; in TCRdb, only in-frame clones are kept and a portion is missing. The sample consists of 15,000 to 20,000 clones, around 85% of them appearing once. The CDR3 is 16 residues long. Trimming shortened V by 0 bases and J by 5 bases, and 17 bases separated the two germline ends. Germline CDR1 and CDR2: SGDLS and YYNGEE. The clonotype comes from an older woman with cholangiocarcinoma. Some clones in this sample may be carry-over from other donors' samples. The input for sequencing was peripheral blood, taken from a patient treated with proton-based radiotherapy. The V and J genes are TRBV9 and TRBJ2-5; a possible D gene is TRBD1 (5 bases). CDR3 in DNA: TGTGCCAGCAGCGTAGGAGAGGCCAGGGCGATCGAGACCCAGTACTTC. This gives the protein CASSVGEARAIETQYF.